What follows are 15 T cell receptor beta chains derived from one specimen sequenced in a study of cytomegalovirus exposure and HLA in healthy donors. PCR amplification relied on 60 Vbeta primers (plus 13 Jbeta primers). The protocol was immunoSEQ multiplex PCR, while the TCRdb copy is restricted to in-frame clones and leaves out a portion. The sample lists about 76,000 clones, around 66% occurring once. What was sequenced was PBMCs. The receptors derive from a man aged 55 to 70 in good health and CMV-seropositive.

This clone was seen only a few times. This chain connects TRBV6-5 to TRBJ2-1, with D possibly being TRBD2 (6 bases). The V end lost 6 bases, the J end lost 7 bases, and 13 bases lay between the germline ends. The germline V gene has CDR1 MNHEY and CDR2 SVGAGI. The CDR3 is 13 residues long. CDR3 loop: CASRQGGKNEQFF. CDR3 in DNA: TGTGCCAGCAGGCAGGGAGGAAAGAATGAGCAGTTCTTC.

Only a few counts were recorded for this clone. V is TRBV29-1 and J is TRBJ1-1, with D possibly matching TRBD1 (6 bases). Looked up from germline, CDR1 is SQVTM and CDR2 is ANQGSEA. The CDR3 length is 12 residues. Trimming removed 5 bases from V and 4 bases from J, with 11 bases in between. The CDR3 sequence: CSVNREGTEAFF. The CDR3 DNA reads as TGCAGCGTTAACAGGGAAGGCACTGAAGCTTTCTTT.

The rearrangement uses TRBV29-1 and TRBJ2-7, with 11 bases identical to TRBD2. The CDR3 has 14 amino acids. The junction had 2 bases not matched to a gene; V was cut back by 1 base and J by 3 bases. Germline CDR1 SQVTM, CDR2 ANQGSEA. The CDR3 loop reads CSVEATSGNYEQYF. The CDR3 nucleotides are TGCAGCGTTGAAGCGACTAGCGGGAACTACGAGCAGTACTTC.

The V gene is TRBV10-3, the J gene TRBJ2-5; TRBD1 aligns across 11 bases. The CDR3 loop spans 16 amino acids. The V and J ends lost 7 bases and 2 bases, in that order; junction bases with no gene match: 9. The germline V gene has CDR1 ENHRY and CDR2 SYGVKD. CDR3 residues: CAIKGTGGVGQETQYF. In DNA, the CDR3 is TGTGCCATCAAAGGGACAGGGGGTGTTGGGCAAGAGACCCAGTACTTC.

This clone was observed once. V and J are TRBV7-9 and TRBJ1-4; TRBD1 agrees at 9 bases. This CDR3 spans 16 amino acids. The V and J ends lost 5 bases and 0 bases, in that order; junction bases with no gene match: 4. Germline V gives CDR1 SEHNR, CDR2 FQNEAQ (reference sequence). The CDR3 coding sequence is TGTGCCAGCAGCCCGGGACAGGGCGCAACTAATGAAAAACTGTTTTTT. This codes for CASSPGQGATNEKLFF.

This clone occurred a few times. This chain links TRBV27 with TRBJ1-1; D remains ambiguous. This CDR3 has 13 amino acids. The germline CDR1 and CDR2 sequences are MNHEY and SMNVEV (reference sequence). Trimming pared 0 bases from V and 0 bases from J, leaving 2 bases between. The CDR3 DNA follows: TGTGCCAGCAGTTTATCCTTGAACACTGAAGCTTTCTTT. Its protein product is CASSLSLNTEAFF.

In this sample, this clone turned up once. The CDR3, as DNA: TGTGCCAGCAGCACCAAGACTAGCGGGGTCGTCGGGGAGCAGTTCTTC. Its protein product is CASSTKTSGVVGEQFF. V usage is TRBV5-5 and J usage is TRBJ2-1, with 11 bases matching TRBD2. Trimming cost V 4 bases and J 10 bases; bases outside gene matches: 13. The CDR3 contains 16 residues. Germline V gives CDR1 SGHKS, CDR2 YYEKEE (reference sequence).

This clone occurred a few times. The V call is TRBV6-1, the J call TRBJ1-5, with D perhaps matching TRBD1 (5 bases). CDR1 MNHNS and CDR2 SASEGT come from the germline V gene. The germline V and J ends were trimmed by 5 bases and 9 bases, with 17 bases remaining between them. The CDR3 sequence is 14 residues long. The CDR3 reads CASSFYQGEVPQHF. The CDR3 region has the DNA TGTGCCAGCAGTTTTTACCAGGGTGAAGTGCCCCAGCATTTT.

This clone came up a few times. An end of the junction does not agree with germline; a read error may underlie this. V gene TRBV5-1 combines with J gene TRBJ1-3, with D maybe TRBD1 (5 bases). The CDR3 extends over 13 amino acids. CDR1 is SGHRS and CDR2 is YFSETQ in the germline V gene. The CDR3 reads CASSFFQGTTIYF. The CDR3 DNA sequence: TGCGCCAGCAGCTTTTTCCAGGGAACCACCATATATTTT.

With regard to this clone: The junction departs from the called germline gene at one end, perhaps through a read error. As DNA, the CDR3 is TGCGCCAGCAGCCAAGATATTTCACTATCACCCCTCCACTTT. Its translation is CASSQDISLSPLHF. This chain links TRBV5-5 with TRBJ1-6; the D is unclear. The germline V gene encodes CDR1 SGHKS and CDR2 YYEKEE (reference sequence). CDR3 size: 14 residues.

CDR3 DNA sequence: TGTGCCAGCAGCCCGGACAGGGCCTTGGAGACCCAGTACTTC. Translated: CASSPDRALETQYF. The chain couples TRBV7-6 to TRBJ2-5, with 8 bases lining up with TRBD1. CDR1 SGHVS and CDR2 FNYEAQ come from the germline V gene. The CDR3 sequence is 14 residues long. Trimming removed 5 bases from V and 5 bases from J; junction bases left unmatched: 7.

The rearrangement links TRBV28 to TRBJ2-3, with 9 positions matching TRBD1. This CDR3 region has 17 residues. Trimming took 6 bases from V and 4 from J; bases not matched to a gene: 14. Germline V gene data show CDR1 as MDHEN and CDR2 as SYDVKM. The CDR3 bases are TGTGCCAGCAGACCTTCCCCCGGGACAGGGATTTCAGATACGCAGTATTTT. As protein: CASRPSPGTGISDTQYF.

The chain is built from TRBV5-5 and TRBJ1-3; D perhaps matches TRBD1 (6 bases). V lost 0 bases to trimming and J lost 1 base, with 17 bases between them. Germline V gene lookup returns CDR1 SGHKS and CDR2 YYEKEE (reference sequence). The CDR3 has 18 residues. CDR3 sequence reads: CASSLAVQGLRSGNTIYF. DNA for the CDR3: TGTGCCAGCAGCTTGGCCGTTCAGGGGCTAAGGTCTGGAAACACCATATATTTT.

This clone was observed a single time. V gene TRBV28 combines with J gene TRBJ2-7; D is perhaps TRBD1 (6 bases). V lost 2 bases to trimming and J lost 1 base, with 12 bases between them. CDR3 length: 15 residues. Per the germline V gene, CDR1 is MDHEN and CDR2 is SYDVKM. The CDR3 DNA reads TGTGCCAGCAGTTTAAGTGGGACATTGTCCTACGAGCAGTACTTC. Translating it yields CASSLSGTLSYEQYF.

The chain uses TRBV25-1 and TRBJ2-2; possible D gene TRBD2, 5 bases. The CDR3 covers 12 residues. CDR1 is MGHDK and CDR2 is SYGVNS in the germline V gene. The germline V and J ends were trimmed by 7 bases and 7 bases, with 10 bases remaining between them. The CDR3: CASTFSDGELFF. In DNA form, the CDR3 reads TGTGCCAGCACCTTTAGCGACGGGGAGCTGTTTTTT.